This TCR beta chain was recorded in a study of beta chain features in type 1 diabetes. Study background: Investigators examined under 140 million sorted cells across all samples. General study findings and limits: Any HLA-type effect on TCRB rearrangement remained unresolved here. At VDJ recombination sites, type 1 diabetes patients had fewer insertions and more deleted nucleotides. People with Type 1 diabetes carried modestly yet significantly shorter TCRB CDR3s in all four CD4+ subsets.

The whole isolated RNA underwent reverse transcription, so sequencing captured expressed TCRB transcripts. Some clones are missing from TCRdb's copy, which holds only in-frame ones; the method was immunoSEQ multiplex PCR. The table lists 200,000 to 300,000 clones, about a fifth of them singletons, with around 0.029% in the top ten. After removal of 3 bases from V and 1 base from J, the junction contained 2 bases not matched to a gene. The CDR3 consists of 14 residues. Germline values: CDR1 SGHRS, CDR2 YFSETQ. Concerning this clone itself: What it binds is not known.

The sequenced sample was naive CD4+ T cells from blood. This TCR was sampled from a woman aged 40 to 55 with type 1 diabetes. The genes are TRBV5-1 and TRBJ2-5; TRBD1 matches 8 bases. Here the CDR3 reads CASSWTGIQETQYF. CDR3 nucleotides: TGCGCCAGCAGCTGGACAGGGATCCAAGAGACCCAGTACTTC.